The source of this T cell receptor (beta chain) is a study of blood T cell repertoires in COVID-19 (dated by TCRdb to about 2020). In terms of the full investigation: Collaborator samples came from the United States, Italy and Spain and covered acute and convalescent phases of COVID-19. The samples were drawn from the first 160 participants of the ongoing ImmuneRACE study and from 1,254 subjects provided by 6 global collaborators. The repertoires were released in a freely available public database meant as a resource for research on the immune response to SARS-CoV-2. Nearly every sample came with metadata listing a de-identified subject ID, COVID-19 status, age in years and sex. HLA class I and class II types, where available, came from metadata supplied by the sample provider rather than from assay-based typing. The material from the prospective study consisted of cDNA or gDNA derived from T cells, B-cell-depleted T cells, or PBMCs. Subjects who had been exposed to COVID-19, were actively infected with it, or had recovered from it provided the deeply sampled blood TCRbeta repertoires that made up the dataset. General findings and caveats noted by the study authors: The quantity of clinical and demographic metadata differed by source and by participant and was supplied without curation.

Looking up the germline V gene yields CDR1 SGHRS and CDR2 YFSETQ. After removal of 1 base from V and 8 bases from J, the junction retains 8 bases not matched to a gene. The CDR3 goes from the cysteine to the phenylalanine over 15 residues. This entry keeps only the CDR3 DNA: 45 bases, framed from base 1. Collaborating institutions collected whole blood in K2EDTA tubes following their own protocols. Collaborator samples were shipped for TCRbeta analysis as frozen whole blood, isolated PBMCs, or DNA extracted from either sample type. Concerning this clone: There is no known antigen for this receptor. Nothing much larger sits one base from this clone, and base qualities are not available.

TCRbeta CDR3 regions were amplified from genomic DNA using the immunoSEQ Assay, a bias-controlled multiplex PCR. Under the source paper's analysis protocol: Nucleated cell counts per sample were estimated from amplification of reference gene primers within the assay. To quantify the absolute abundance of each unique TCRbeta CDR3 rearrangement, sequence reads were collapsed and filtered. For each sample, productive Simpson clonality was calculated by taking the square root of Simpson's diversity index across productive rearrangements. The immuneACCESS repertoire file appears here via TCRdb, limited to in-frame rearrangements. These files lack a portion of the clones; in checked studies, under half of the deficit traces to unresolved V genes, and the cause of the others is not known. Clonal size and the V and J genes are those of that table, whereas D and trimming came from the DNA. Within this sample are tens of thousands of clones, with 85% to 90% of them counted one time only. Approximately 5% of the sample lies in the top ten.

In this chain, TRBV5-1 is recombined with TRBJ2-1, and 8 bases in between align with TRBD2. Sequencing was done on a sample of peripheral blood. The receptor was derived from a woman older than 75 with acute or convalescent COVID-19. The DNA sequence is as follows: TGCGCCAGCAGCTTGCCCGGGGGGGCCTTCGATGAGCAGTTCTTC. Its protein is CASSLPGGAFDEQFF.